One and the same sample provided the 30 T cell receptor beta chains below, sequenced in a study of neurological immune-mediated disorders (dated by TCRdb to the late 2010s). The method behind the library was 5' RACE. The sequencer was an Illumina HiSeq 2500. Using fastp at Q25 and MiXCR, TCRdb reprocessed the public reads and kept productive beta chains. Identical CDR3 protein sequences are pooled into one entry, listed with their most common genes and DNA. The sample yields 74,000 or so distinct CDR3 sequences; roughly 9.9% were counted once. The ten top clones hold 1.7% of the sample. Sequencing was carried out using PBMCs. The receptors here all came from a man in his fifties in good health.

This clonotype came up many times. The V gene is TRBV28, the J gene TRBJ2-3; 7 positions match TRBD1. This CDR3 comprises 18 residues. From germline, CDR1 is MDHEN and CDR2 SYDVKM. The V segment lost 4 bases and the J segment 3 bases; nucleotides outside the gene matches: 16. The CDR3 loop reads CASSWPLYRDSPTDTQYF. The CDR3 DNA reads as TGTGCCAGCAGTTGGCCCCTATACCGGGACAGCCCAACAGATACGCAGTATTTT.

This clonotype was counted at least ten times. The rearrangement joins TRBV30 to TRBJ1-1; no clear D. Germline CDR1 is GTSNPN and CDR2 is SVGIG (reference sequence). V was clipped by 2 bases and J by 3 bases, with 10 bases between them. This CDR3 spans 13 amino acids. The CDR3 here is CAWSIGWDTEAFF. The CDR3 DNA reads as TGTGCCTGGAGTATCGGCTGGGACACTGAAGCTTTCTTT. The whole variable domain, remainder taken from reference TRBV30 and TRBJ1-1, is SQTIHQWPATLVQPVGSPLSLECTVEGTSNPNLYWYRQAAGRGLQLLFYSVGIGQISSEVPQNLSASRPQDRQFILSSKKLLLSDSGFYLCAWSIGWDTEAFFGQGTRLTVV.

This clonotype was observed many times. The rearrangement uses TRBV20-1 and TRBJ2-7; 8 positions match TRBD2. Germline CDR1 and CDR2: DFQATT and SNEGSKA (reference sequence). Trimming at V came to 2 bases and at J to 3 bases, leaving 6 bases not matched to a gene. The CDR3 is 14 amino acids. The DNA of the CDR3 is TGCAGTGCTAGAAGGGCGGGGGGTTTCTACGAGCAGTACTTC. Encoded protein: CSARRAGGFYEQYF.

This clonotype was recorded many times. The CDR3: CASSRWGDTQYF. CDR3 in DNA: TGCGCCAGCAGCAGGTGGGGGGATACGCAGTATTTT. The chain couples TRBV5-1 to TRBJ2-3, with D perhaps matching TRBD1 or TRBD2 (5 bases each). Trimming left V 4 bases short and J 6 bases short, with 9 bases between. The CDR3 is made up of 12 amino acids. Germline V gives CDR1 SGHRS, CDR2 YFSETQ.

This clonotype has a count of ten or more. The chain uses TRBV20-1 and TRBJ2-4; D could derive from TRBD1 or TRBD2 (6 bases each). V lost 4 bases and J 1 base, leaving 14 bases between the germline ends. CDR3 size: 15 residues. Per germline, CDR1 DFQATT and CDR2 SNEGSKA (reference sequence). The DNA of the CDR3 is TGCAGTGCTATCGACGGGGGCCGGGCCAAAAACATTCAGTACTTC. This gives the protein CSAIDGGRAKNIQYF.

The table lists this clonotype with many counts. The V gene is TRBV5-1, the J gene TRBJ2-2; no reliable D call. CDR3 length: 14 amino acids. V lost 0 bases, J lost 7 bases, and 10 bases lay in between. Germline CDR1 is SGHRS and CDR2 is YFSETQ. Written as DNA, the CDR3 is TGCGCCAGCAGCTTGGCCCTCGGTGGCGGGGAGCTGTTTTTT. It encodes CASSLALGGGELFF.

This clonotype was found many times. This chain links TRBV9 with TRBJ2-5, with 7 bases lining up with TRBD1. Looked up from germline, CDR1 is SGDLS and CDR2 is YYNGEE. CDR3 length: 16 amino acids. Trimming took 4 bases from V and 9 from J; bases not matched to a gene: 18. CDR3 amino acids: CASSLSTQTGRSAQYF. CDR3 nucleotide sequence: TGTGCCAGCAGCCTCTCCACTCAGACAGGGCGTAGCGCCCAGTACTTC.

This clonotype has a count of ten or more. The chain uses TRBV20-1 and TRBJ1-1; TRBD1 agrees at 7 bases. Trimming cost V 1 base and J 1 base; bases outside gene matches: 6. CDR1 and CDR2 from the germline V gene are DFQATT and SNEGSKA (reference sequence). This CDR3 contains 15 residues. In DNA form, the CDR3 reads TGCAGTGCTAGAGGGGGACAGTGGGGGAACACTGAAGCTTTCTTT. This encodes CSARGGQWGNTEAFF.

This clonotype was seen repeatedly, ten times or more. J is TRBJ2-5 and V is TRBV20-1; 11 positions match TRBD2. This CDR3 contains 16 residues. The junction had 11 bases not matched to a gene; V was cut back by 3 bases and J by 5 bases. Per germline, CDR1 DFQATT and CDR2 SNEGSKA (reference sequence). CDR3 sequence reads: CSASKPSGGWGETQYF. CDR3 DNA: TGCAGTGCTAGCAAGCCTAGCGGGGGGTGGGGGGAGACCCAGTACTTC.

This chain links TRBV5-1 with TRBJ1-3, with D possibly matching TRBD1 (5 bases). The V gene's germline CDR1 is SGHRS and CDR2 YFSETQ. This CDR3 contains 16 residues. V lost 0 bases to trimming and J lost 0 bases, with 10 bases between them. The CDR3 reads CASSLDHRSSGNTIYF. Here the CDR3 DNA reads TGCGCCAGCAGCTTGGATCACAGGAGCTCTGGAAACACCATATATTTT.

This clonotype has a count of ten or more. The chain is built from TRBV12-5 and TRBJ1-5; tentatively, D is TRBD1 (5 bases). Germline V CDR1 and CDR2: LGHNT, FRNRAP. There are 16 residues in the CDR3. With 8 bases removed from V and 9 bases from J, the gap between germline ends came to 26 bases. The CDR3 DNA sequence: TGTGCTAGTCCTCTTGGTAGTCGGGACGGTGCGTCGCCCCAGCATTTT. Its translation is CASPLGSRDGASPQHF.

This clonotype has a count of ten or more. The chain couples TRBV29-1 to TRBJ2-7; weak D call: TRBD1 (5 bases). In germline, CDR1 is SQVTM, CDR2 ANQGSEA. The CDR3 consists of 13 residues. V lost 2 bases and J lost 2, with 10 bases in between. The CDR3 DNA follows: TGCAGCGTTGAAAGGCAGGACACCTACGAGCAGTACTTC. Amino acid sequence: CSVERQDTYEQYF.

This clonotype has at least ten counts. The V call is TRBV20-1, the J call TRBJ2-3, with 7 bases fitting TRBD1. Trimming cost V 4 bases and J 1 base; bases outside gene matches: 5. The CDR3 extends over 14 amino acids. Germline loops: CDR1 DFQATT, CDR2 SNEGSKA (reference sequence). CDR3 loop: CSAKQGIGTDTQYF. CDR3 DNA sequence: TGCAGTGCTAAACAGGGGATAGGCACAGATACGCAGTATTTT.

This clonotype was observed at least ten times. V is TRBV5-1 and J is TRBJ2-7; D may be TRBD1 (5 bases). V was shortened by 0 bases and J by 1 base, with 5 bases between the two germline ends. Germline values: CDR1 SGHRS, CDR2 YFSETQ. The CDR3 runs 13 residues. The CDR3 here is CASSLDRSYEQYF. For the CDR3, the DNA is TGCGCCAGCAGCTTGGACAGGTCCTACGAGCAGTACTTC.

This clonotype was observed at least ten times. The gene calls are TRBV12-3 or TRBV12-4 and TRBJ1-3, with a weak D call TRBD1 (5 bases). V shed 2 bases and J shed 3 bases, with 8 bases lying between them. The CDR3 totals 14 residues. CDR3 sequence reads: CASSLSGVGNTIYF. The CDR3 DNA sequence: TGTGCCAGCAGTTTATCGGGGGTTGGAAACACCATATATTTT.

This clonotype has ten or more counts. The chain uses TRBV29-1 and TRBJ2-7; 12 nucleotides line up with TRBD2. V lost 3 bases, J lost 0 bases, and 3 bases stayed unmatched. The CDR3 is made up of 15 amino acids. Germline V CDR1 and CDR2: SQVTM, ANQGSEA. For the CDR3, the DNA is TGCAGCGTTGAGGGACTAGCGGGTAGCTCCTACGAGCAGTACTTC. Protein: CSVEGLAGSSYEQYF.

The table lists this clonotype with many counts. The chain recombines TRBV5-5 with TRBJ2-7; no reliable D call. This CDR3 has 13 residues. Germline CDR1 SGHKS, CDR2 YYEKEE (reference sequence). The V and J ends lost 1 base and 5 bases respectively, with 10 bases between them. CDR3 loop: CASSLPGAHEQYF. CDR3 in DNA: TGTGCCAGCAGCTTGCCGGGCGCCCACGAGCAGTACTTC.

There are many counts of this clonotype. The CDR3 here is CASRPATLEVYEQYF. The CDR3 DNA reads TGTGCCAGCCGCCCGGCAACGCTGGAAGTCTACGAGCAGTACTTC. This chain joins TRBV28 and TRBJ2-7; D gene uncertain. Per germline, CDR1 MDHEN and CDR2 SYDVKM. The V gene lost 8 bases and the J gene lost 3 bases, with 20 bases spanning the gap. The CDR3 sequence is 15 residues long. Full variable domain (missing parts from reference TRBV28 and TRBJ2-7): DVKVTQSSRYLVKRTGEKVFLECVQDMDHENMFWYRQDPGLGLRLIYFSYDVKMKEKGDIPEGYSVSREKKERFSLILESASTNQTSMYLCASRPATLEVYEQYFGPGTRLTVT.

The sample holds many counts of this clonotype. The gene calls are TRBV12-3 or TRBV12-4 and TRBJ2-2, with 10 bases fitting TRBD2. This CDR3 is built from 16 residues. The trim removed 2 bases at V and 7 bases at J, leaving 7 bases unmatched. The CDR3 DNA sequence: TGTGCCAGCAGTTTACCTAGCGGGAGTCACGGCGGGGAGCTGTTTTTT. This translates into CASSLPSGSHGGELFF.

This clonotype appeared many times. V usage is TRBV12-3 or TRBV12-4 and J usage is TRBJ2-7; either TRBD1 or TRBD2 may fit D (5 bases each). The CDR3 is 14 residues long. V shed 1 base and J shed 2 bases, with 9 bases lying between them. CDR3 DNA: TGTGCCAGCAGTTTAGGCTGGGGGACCTACGAGCAGTACTTC. Translated: CASSLGWGTYEQYF.

The CDR3 protein is CASSFLGQGLNSPLHF. DNA of the CDR3: TGTGCCAGCAGTTTTCTCGGACAGGGCCTTAATTCACCCCTCCACTTT. The chain employs TRBV28 and TRBJ1-6; 8 bases map to TRBD1. V trimming: 3 bases; J trimming: 6 bases; junction bases outside the gene matches: 7. Germline assignment: CDR1 MDHEN and CDR2 SYDVKM. The CDR3 contains 16 residues.

The rearrangement links TRBV12-3 or TRBV12-4 to TRBJ2-3; D possibly uses TRBD1 or TRBD2 (5 bases each). The CDR3 has 15 residues. V lost 7 bases and J 2 bases, leaving 16 bases between the germline ends. CDR3 loop: CASIPRDPSTDTQYF. The DNA for the CDR3 is TGTGCCAGCATCCCCCGGGACCCCTCCACAGATACGCAGTATTTT.

In its sample, this clonotype was seen a few times. The gene calls are TRBV6-1 and TRBJ1-5; maybe TRBD1 (6 bases). V lost 1 base and J lost 2, with 12 bases in between. The germline V gene encodes CDR1 MNHNS and CDR2 SASEGT. This CDR3 region has 16 residues. The DNA of the CDR3 is TGTGCCAGCAGTGAAGGCCAGGGGTTCGGCAATCAGCCCCAGCATTTT. Translation: CASSEGQGFGNQPQHF.

This clonotype appeared many times. The rearrangement links TRBV4-2 to TRBJ1-6; 10 positions agree with TRBD1. CDR3 length: 16 amino acids. V lost 4 bases and J lost 4; bases outside the gene matches: 4. Germline CDR1 reads LGHNA; CDR2 reads YNFKEQ. CDR3 protein: CASSRGQGDYNSPLHF. CDR3 bases: TGTGCCAGCAGCCGTGGACAGGGGGATTATAATTCACCCCTCCACTTT.

The chain combines TRBV11-2 with TRBJ2-1; possibly TRBD2 for D (8 bases). Trimming pared 3 bases from V and 10 bases from J, leaving 19 bases between. The CDR3 covers 15 residues. Germline lookup yields CDR1 SGHAT and CDR2 FQNNGV. CDR3 in amino acids: CASSFIAGQPCEQFF. The DNA for the CDR3 is TGTGCCAGCAGCTTCATAGCGGGACAGCCTTGCGAGCAGTTCTTC.

This clonotype came up many times. This chain joins TRBV5-6 and TRBJ2-1, with D tentatively TRBD1 (6 bases). The CDR3 length is 16 residues. V was trimmed by 2 bases and J by 3 bases, leaving 15 bases between them. Germline CDR1 SGHDT, CDR2 YYEEEE. CDR3: CASSLQQGLNYNEQFF. The DNA for the CDR3 is TGTGCCAGCAGCTTACAACAGGGTTTGAACTACAATGAGCAGTTCTTC.

This clonotype was observed at least ten times. The chain uses TRBV7-8 and TRBJ2-1; TRBD2 agrees at 8 bases. Germline V gene lookup returns CDR1 SGHVS and CDR2 FQNEAQ. V lost 1 base and J lost 2; bases outside the gene matches: 4. The CDR3 sequence is 16 residues long. The CDR3 is CASSLDDGRAYNEQFF. The DNA for the CDR3 is TGTGCCAGCAGCTTAGACGACGGGAGGGCCTACAATGAGCAGTTCTTC.

This clonotype was seen ten or more times. The J gene is TRBJ2-7, the V gene TRBV20-1; 8 bases line up with TRBD2. This CDR3 region has 13 residues. V shed 5 bases, J shed 7 bases, and the junction held 10 bases outside the gene matches. Germline V CDR1 and CDR2: DFQATT, SNEGSKA (reference sequence). This chain's CDR3 is CSASGTRKVEQYF. CDR3 sequence (DNA): TGCAGTGCTTCCGGGACTAGAAAGGTTGAGCAGTACTTC.

In DNA, the CDR3 is TGCAGTGCAGGCGGGAGCACAGATACGCAGTATTTT. Translating gives CSAGGSTDTQYF. This chain joins TRBV20-1 and TRBJ2-3; a weak D match, TRBD2 (5 bases). Germline assignment: CDR1 DFQATT and CDR2 SNEGSKA (reference sequence). Trimming cost V 6 bases and J 0 bases, with 7 bases left between them. The CDR3 spans 12 residues.

This clonotype has a count of ten or more. The CDR3 DNA reads as TGTGCCAGCGGGACTAGCGGGGGCTACGAGCAGTACTTC. Encoded protein: CASGTSGGYEQYF. The chain uses TRBV5-5 and TRBJ2-7; 14 nucleotides align to TRBD2. In germline, CDR1 is SGHKS, CDR2 YYEKEE (reference sequence). The junction had 0 bases not matched to a gene; V was cut back by 7 bases and J by 3 bases. The CDR3 is made up of 13 amino acids. The full variable domain, rest sourced from reference TRBV5-5 and TRBJ2-7, is DAGVTQSPTHLIKTRGQQVTLRCSPISGHKSVSWYQQVLGQGPQFIFQYYEKEERGRGNFPDRFSARQFPNYSSELNVNALLLGDSALYLCASGTSGGYEQYFGPGTRLTVT.